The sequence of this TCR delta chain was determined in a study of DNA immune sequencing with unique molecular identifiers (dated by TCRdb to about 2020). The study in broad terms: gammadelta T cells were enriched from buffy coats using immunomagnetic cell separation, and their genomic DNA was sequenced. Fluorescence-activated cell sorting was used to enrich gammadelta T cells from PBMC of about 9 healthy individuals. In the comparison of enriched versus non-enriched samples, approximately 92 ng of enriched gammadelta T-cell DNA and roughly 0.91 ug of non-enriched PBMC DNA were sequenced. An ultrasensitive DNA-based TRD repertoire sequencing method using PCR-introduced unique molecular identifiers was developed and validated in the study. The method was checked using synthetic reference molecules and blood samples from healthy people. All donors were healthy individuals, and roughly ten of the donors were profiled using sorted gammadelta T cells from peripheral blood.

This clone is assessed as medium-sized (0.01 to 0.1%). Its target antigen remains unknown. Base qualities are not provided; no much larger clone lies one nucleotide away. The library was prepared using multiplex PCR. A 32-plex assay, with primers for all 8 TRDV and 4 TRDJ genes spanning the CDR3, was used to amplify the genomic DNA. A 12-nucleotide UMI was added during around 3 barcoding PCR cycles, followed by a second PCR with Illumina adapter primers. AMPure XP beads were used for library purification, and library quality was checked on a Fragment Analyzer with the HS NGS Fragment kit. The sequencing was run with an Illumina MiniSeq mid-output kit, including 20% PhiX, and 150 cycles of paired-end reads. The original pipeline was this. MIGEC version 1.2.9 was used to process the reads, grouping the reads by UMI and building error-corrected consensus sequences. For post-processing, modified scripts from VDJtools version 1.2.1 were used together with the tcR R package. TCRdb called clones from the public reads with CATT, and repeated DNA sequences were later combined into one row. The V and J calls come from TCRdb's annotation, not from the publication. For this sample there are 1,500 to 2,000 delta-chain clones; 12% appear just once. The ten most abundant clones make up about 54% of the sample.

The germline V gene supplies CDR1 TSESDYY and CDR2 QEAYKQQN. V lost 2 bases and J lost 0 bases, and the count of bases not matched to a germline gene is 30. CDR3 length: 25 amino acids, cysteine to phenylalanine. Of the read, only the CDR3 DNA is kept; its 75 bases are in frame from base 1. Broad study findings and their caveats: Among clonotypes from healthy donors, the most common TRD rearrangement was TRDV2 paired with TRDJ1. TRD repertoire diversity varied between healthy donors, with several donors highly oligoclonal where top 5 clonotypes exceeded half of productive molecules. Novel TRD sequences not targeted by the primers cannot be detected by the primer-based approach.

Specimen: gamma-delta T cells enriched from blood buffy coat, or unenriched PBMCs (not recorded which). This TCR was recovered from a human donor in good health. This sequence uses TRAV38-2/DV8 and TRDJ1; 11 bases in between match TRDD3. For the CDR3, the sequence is CAYRRRSATYWGILPRTWYTDKLIF. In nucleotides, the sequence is TGTGCTTATAGGAGGCGGTCGGCCACCTACTGGGGGATATTACCTCGAACCTGGTACACCGATAAACTCATCTTT.